What follows are 8 T cell receptor beta chains derived from one specimen sequenced in a study of cytomegalovirus exposure and HLA in healthy donors. Both 60 Vbeta primers and 13 Jbeta primers went into the PCR. TCRdb's table, derived via immunoSEQ multiplex PCR, lists solely in-frame clones and lacks some. The data show around 180,000 clones, with almost 85% seen just once and 0.25% to 0.3% held by the top ten. Source material: PBMCs. The receptors come from a boy aged 5 to 17 in good health and CMV-seronegative.

The V gene is TRBV15, the J gene TRBJ2-1, with TRBD2 matching over 12 bases. This CDR3 has 16 residues. Germline assignment: CDR1 LNHNV and CDR2 YYDKDF (reference sequence). After removal of 0 bases from V and 6 bases from J, the junction contained 3 bases not matched to a gene. CDR3 sequence: CATSREELAGGNEQFF. The CDR3 DNA follows: TGTGCCACCAGCAGAGAAGAACTAGCGGGGGGCAATGAGCAGTTCTTC.

The rearrangement links TRBV6-5 to TRBJ1-2; D unresolved. V was pared by 2 bases and J by 7 bases, with 14 bases between. The CDR3 runs to 14 residues. Germline loops: CDR1 MNHEY, CDR2 SVGAGI. The CDR3 DNA sequence: TGTGCCAGCAGTTACCGTCCCGGAGAGGTTGGCTACACCTTC. Protein product: CASSYRPGEVGYTF.

The CDR3, as DNA: TGTGCCAGCAGGTGGGACAGGGGGCGCGGGGAGCAGTACTTC. Protein sequence: CASRWDRGRGEQYF. This chain links TRBV27 with TRBJ2-7; 12 bases align to TRBD1. The ends lost 6 bases at V and 7 bases at J; junction bases unmatched: 7. Germline V gene sequence: CDR1 MNHEY, CDR2 SMNVEV (reference sequence). This CDR3 has 14 amino acids.

The chain uses TRBV28 and TRBJ2-7; TRBD1 agrees at 8 bases. Germline assignment: CDR1 MDHEN and CDR2 SYDVKM. The length of the CDR3 is 14 residues. The V segment lost 6 bases and the J segment 3 bases; nucleotides outside the gene matches: 7. The CDR3 spells CASRNGQGHYEQYF. For the CDR3, the DNA is TGTGCCAGCAGAAACGGACAGGGCCACTACGAGCAGTACTTC. Using reference TRBV28 and TRBJ2-7 for the parts outside the CDR3, the full variable domain is DVKVTQSSRYLVKRTGEKVFLECVQDMDHENMFWYRQDPGLGLRLIYFSYDVKMKEKGDIPEGYSVSREKKERFSLILESASTNQTSMYLCASRNGQGHYEQYFGPGTRLTVT.

The chain uses TRBV5-6 and TRBJ2-1, with D maybe TRBD2 (6 bases). V was pared by 3 bases and J by 4 bases, with 11 bases between. The CDR3 is 14 amino acids. From germline, CDR1 is SGHDT and CDR2 YYEEEE. CDR3 coding DNA: TGTGCCAGCAGCTCACCGGGACTTTACAATGAGCAGTTCTTC. It is translated as CASSSPGLYNEQFF. The entire variable domain, with the rest obtained from reference TRBV5-6 and TRBJ2-1, is as follows: DAGVTQSPTHLIKTRGQQVTLRCSPKSGHDTVSWYQQALGQGPQFIFQYYEEEERQRGNFPDRFSGHQFPNYSSELNVNALLLGDSALYLCASSSPGLYNEQFFGPGTRLTVL.

The rearrangement links TRBV21-1 to TRBJ1-5; TRBD1, as called in the table, went unchecked against the DNA. TRBV21-1 corresponds to a pseudogene. This CDR3 has 19 residues. The CDR3 region has the DNA TGTGCCAGCAGCAAAGCGCTTTTGAGAACGGACAATAGCAATCAGCCCCAGCATTTT. Residues: CASSKALLRTDNSNQPQHF.

Of note for this clone: Distinct nucleotide sequences in the sample also encode this CDR3. The chain links TRBV6-1 to TRBJ1-5, with D possibly being TRBD1 (5 bases). There are 13 residues in the CDR3. V gave up 4 bases and J gave up 2 bases, with 6 bases separating them. Germline lookup yields CDR1 MNHNS and CDR2 SASEGT. The CDR3 loop reads CASSAGGNQPQHF. The CDR3 DNA sequence: TGTGCCAGCAGTGCGGGGGGCAATCAGCCCCAGCATTTT.

This chain connects TRBV27 to TRBJ1-2; 7 positions match TRBD1. Germline V lookup: CDR1 MNHEY, CDR2 SMNVEV (reference sequence). The length of the CDR3 is 14 residues. V shed 3 bases, J shed 8 bases, and the junction held 9 bases outside the gene matches. CDR3 sequence reads: CASSFSGGTGGYTF. The CDR3 nucleotides are TGTGCCAGCAGTTTCTCAGGGGGAACGGGCGGCTACACCTTC.